A single sample gave rise to the 28 T cell receptor beta chains below, sequenced in a study of shared clonotypes between healthy human individuals. CD45RO-negative, CCR7-positively selected cells formed the naive CD8 fraction, excluding terminally differentiated effector memory CD45RA+ cells. Repertoires were generated with immunoSEQ multiplex PCR, while TCRdb's copy carries only in-frame clones and drops some. In the table there are around 600,000 clones, about 98% of which are singletons. The sequenced material came from naive CD8+ T cells sorted from blood. The receptors were sampled from a man aged 30-40 years in good health.

The chain carries TRBV28 and TRBJ1-2, with a weak D call TRBD1 (5 bases). The length of the CDR3 is 14 residues. Trimming took 11 bases from V and 6 from J, leaving 22 bases between them. Germline loops: CDR1 MDHEN, CDR2 SYDVKM. The CDR3 is CAGSLAGAAHGYTF. The CDR3 nucleotides are TGTGCCGGCTCTTTGGCCGGGGCAGCACATGGCTACACCTTC.

The chain combines TRBV19 with TRBJ2-1; no clear D. V lost 4 bases to trimming and J lost 5 bases, with 12 bases between them. This CDR3 contains 14 residues. The germline gives CDR1 LNHDA, CDR2 SQIVND (reference sequence). Here the CDR3 DNA reads TGTGCCAGTAGTACCTGGACCAACGACAATGAGCAGTTCTTC. Protein sequence: CASSTWTNDNEQFF. Full variable domain (outside the CDR3, taken from reference TRBV19 and TRBJ2-1): DGGITQSPKYLFRKEGQNVTLSCEQNLNHDAMYWYRQDPGQGLRLIYYSQIVNDFQKGDIAEGYSVSREKKESFPLTVTSAQKNPTAFYLCASSTWTNDNEQFFGPGTRLTVL.

A note on this clone: Other DNA sequences of this sample code for an identical CDR3. The CDR3 nucleotides are TGTGCCAGCAGCTTGGGCCCTAACTATGGCTACACCTTC. This codes for CASSLGPNYGYTF. The J gene is TRBJ1-2, the V gene TRBV7-2; D gene uncertain. With 3 bases removed from V and 0 bases from J, the gap between germline ends came to 5 bases. Germline V gene data show CDR1 as SGHTA and CDR2 as FQGNSA. CDR3 length: 13 residues.

The CDR3 protein is CASSPAVRTYNEQFF. Written as DNA, the CDR3 is TGTGCCAGCTCACCTGCAGTCCGCACCTACAATGAGCAGTTCTTC. V usage is TRBV18 and J usage is TRBJ2-1, with D unresolved. Trimming pared 3 bases from V and 2 bases from J, leaving 11 bases between. Germline CDR1 KGHSH, CDR2 LQKENI. CDR3 length equals 15 residues.

DNA of the CDR3: TGCGCCAGCAGCCGTGGACTAGCGGGAGAGGAGACCCAGTACTTC. The encoded protein is CASSRGLAGEETQYF. The V call is TRBV5-1, the J call TRBJ2-5; 13 bases line up with TRBD2. Germline CDR1 SGHRS, CDR2 YFSETQ. The CDR3 is made up of 15 amino acids. After removal of 4 bases from V and 5 bases from J, the junction contained 5 bases not matched to a gene.

Worth noting for this clone: The same CDR3 also results from other DNA sequences found in this sample. The chain joins TRBV2 to TRBJ2-5; 7 nucleotides match TRBD1. The germline CDR1 and CDR2 sequences are SNHLY and FYNNEI. This CDR3 is built from 12 residues. V shed 6 bases, J shed 5 bases, and the junction held 3 bases outside the gene matches. The CDR3 here is CASRTGLETQYF. DNA for the CDR3: TGTGCCAGCAGGACAGGGTTGGAGACCCAGTACTTC.

This sequence joins TRBV4-2 and TRBJ2-1, with TRBD2 matching 8 bases. Germline assignment: CDR1 LGHNA and CDR2 YNFKEQ. This CDR3 comprises 17 residues. The ends lost 0 bases at V and 4 bases at J; junction bases unmatched: 8. CDR3 in DNA: TGTGCCAGCAGCCAAGATGGCGGTAGCGGGATTTACAATGAGCAGTTCTTC. This gives the protein CASSQDGGSGIYNEQFF.

The V gene is TRBV27, the J gene TRBJ1-1, with TRBD1 matching 9 bases. V trimming: 5 bases; J trimming: 5 bases; junction bases outside the gene matches: 9. The CDR3 spans 15 residues. From germline, CDR1 is MNHEY and CDR2 SMNVEV (reference sequence). DNA for the CDR3: TGTGCCAGCAGTCAAGGGACAGGGATAGGGACTGAAGCTTTCTTT. Protein product: CASSQGTGIGTEAFF.

The rearrangement uses TRBV28 and TRBJ1-5; TRBD1 might be the D (5 bases). V lost 6 bases, J lost 7 bases, and 19 bases lay in between. Germline V lookup: CDR1 MDHEN, CDR2 SYDVKM. There are 15 residues in the CDR3. CDR3 protein: CASRSLGDLIQPQHF. For the CDR3, the DNA is TGTGCCAGCAGGTCCCTCGGGGACTTAATCCAGCCCCAGCATTTT.

The gene calls are TRBV4-1 and TRBJ2-7; 9 positions agree with TRBD1. Losses at the gene ends were 1 base for V and 3 bases for J; bases not matched to a gene: 13. Germline values: CDR1 MGHRA, CDR2 YSYEKL. This CDR3 region has 18 residues. The CDR3 region is CASSQAAPGQGSHYEQYF. The CDR3 region has the DNA TGCGCCAGCAGCCAAGCCGCACCGGGACAGGGATCCCACTACGAGCAGTACTTC.

The V call is TRBV28, the J call TRBJ2-6; 8 bases match TRBD1. This CDR3 region has 16 residues. After removal of 5 bases from V and 2 bases from J, the junction contained 5 bases not matched to a gene. Germline V gene lookup returns CDR1 MDHEN and CDR2 SYDVKM. For the CDR3, the DNA is TGTGCCAGCAGTCGGGCAGGGGGCGCTGGGGCCAACGTCCTGACTTTC. Its translation: CASSRAGGAGANVLTF.

The V gene is TRBV13, the J gene TRBJ2-7; D could derive from TRBD1 or TRBD2 (5 bases each). Trimming took 7 bases from V and 3 from J, leaving 13 bases between them. Germline CDR1 PRHDT, CDR2 FYEKMQ (reference sequence). This CDR3 contains 13 residues. The CDR3: CASTPGAFYEQYF. The CDR3 region has the DNA TGTGCCAGCACCCCCGGGGCGTTCTACGAGCAGTACTTC.

The chain couples TRBV6-1 to TRBJ2-7, with 10 bases fitting TRBD2. The CDR3 is made up of 14 amino acids. Germline assignment: CDR1 MNHNS and CDR2 SASEGT. The junction had 4 bases not matched to a gene; V was cut back by 2 bases and J by 6 bases. CDR3 DNA sequence: TGTGCCAGCAGTGAACGTCTAGCGGGAGTCGAGCAGTACTTC. It yields the protein CASSERLAGVEQYF.

The rearrangement uses TRBV6-5 and TRBJ1-4; no definite D call. CDR3 size: 13 residues. V gave up 0 bases and J gave up 14 bases, with 13 bases separating them. The germline CDR1 and CDR2 sequences are MNHEY and SVGAGI. This chain's CDR3 is CASSYSNRGPLFF. The DNA of the CDR3 is TGTGCCAGCAGTTACTCGAATCGGGGTCCCCTGTTTTTT.

The chain links TRBV19 to TRBJ1-4; TRBD1 is a possible D gene (6 bases). Trimming shortened V by 4 bases and J by 8 bases, and 11 bases separated the two germline ends. The germline V gene encodes CDR1 LNHDA and CDR2 SQIVND (reference sequence). CDR3 length: 13 residues. CDR3 coding DNA: TGTGCCAGTAGTAAGCTGGGGGGCGAAAAACTGTTTTTT. This encodes CASSKLGGEKLFF.

V is TRBV9 and J is TRBJ2-3; 8 nucleotides agree with TRBD1. Germline CDR1 SGDLS, CDR2 YYNGEE. Trimming removed 3 bases from V and 7 bases from J; junction bases left unmatched: 16. The CDR3 is 17 residues long. CDR3 sequence reads: CASSAASDRAAQNTQYF. DNA of the CDR3: TGTGCCAGCAGCGCCGCCTCGGACAGGGCCGCACAGAATACGCAGTATTTT.

This clone occurred a few times. Different DNA sequences within this sample yield the same CDR3. CDR3 DNA sequence: TGTGCCAGCAGCGTAGTAGCGGGAGACTACGAGCAGTACTTC. This translates into CASSVVAGDYEQYF. This chain connects TRBV9 to TRBJ2-7; the match to TRBD2 covers 9 bases. Germline V gene sequence: CDR1 SGDLS, CDR2 YYNGEE. Unmatched junction bases numbered 1, after V lost 0 bases and J lost 3 bases. This CDR3 has 14 residues.

This chain joins TRBV6-6 and TRBJ2-3; the match to TRBD2 covers 11 bases. In germline, CDR1 is MNHNY, CDR2 SVGAGI (reference sequence). J gave up 6 bases and V 4 bases, and 6 bases lay outside the gene matches. This CDR3 region has 15 residues. The CDR3 spells CASSWLAGGPDTQYF. The DNA of the CDR3 is TGTGCCAGCAGTTGGTTAGCGGGAGGGCCTGATACGCAGTATTTT.

The chain recombines TRBV19 with TRBJ1-5; no reliable D call. Looked up from germline, CDR1 is LNHDA and CDR2 is SQIVND (reference sequence). This CDR3 is built from 12 residues. Deletions cut 7 bases from V and 2 bases from J, with 6 bases between. The CDR3 DNA is TGTGCCAGTAATGAGGGCAATCAGCCCCAGCATTTT. This translates into CASNEGNQPQHF.

Comment on this clone: Other DNA sequences in this sample translate to the same CDR3. This chain connects TRBV29-1 to TRBJ2-7; unclear D gene. The V end lost 4 bases, the J end lost 0 bases, and 7 bases lay between the germline ends. Germline lookup yields CDR1 SQVTM and CDR2 ANQGSEA. This CDR3 has 12 residues. In nucleotides, the CDR3 is TGCAGCGTTGGCGGTAGCTCCTACGAGCAGTACTTC. This translates into CSVGGSSYEQYF.

The chain combines TRBV30 with TRBJ2-7; the D gene is possibly TRBD2 (6 bases). The germline gives CDR1 GTSNPN, CDR2 SVGIG (reference sequence). Trimming pared 3 bases from V and 5 bases from J, leaving 17 bases between. The CDR3 covers 14 residues. CDR3 sequence: CAWSRGGGFHEQYF. Here the CDR3 DNA reads TGTGCCTGGAGCCGGGGTGGGGGGTTCCACGAGCAGTACTTC.

V gene TRBV7-6 combines with J gene TRBJ2-1; 8 positions match TRBD1. Losses at the gene ends were 3 bases for V and 3 bases for J; bases not matched to a gene: 4. Germline assignment: CDR1 SGHVS and CDR2 FNYEAQ. The CDR3 extends over 15 amino acids. The CDR3 here is CASSLRTGSYNEQFF. The CDR3 nucleotides are TGTGCCAGCAGCTTGAGGACAGGGAGCTACAATGAGCAGTTCTTC.

The J gene is TRBJ1-1, the V gene TRBV4-1, with D hard to call. V shed 1 base and J shed 3 bases, with 12 bases lying between them. Germline V CDR1 and CDR2: MGHRA, YSYEKL. The CDR3 loop spans 15 amino acids. This CDR3 is CASSQVRTPDTEAFF. The CDR3 DNA follows: TGCGCCAGCAGCCAAGTTCGGACGCCTGACACTGAAGCTTTCTTT.

The genes are TRBV7-8 and TRBJ2-3, with 8 bases lining up with TRBD2. The CDR3 consists of 16 residues. Germline loops: CDR1 SGHVS, CDR2 FQNEAQ. Trimming took 6 bases from V and 1 from J; bases not matched to a gene: 9. The CDR3 region is CASSEIATSGTDTQYF. CDR3 DNA sequence: TGTGCCAGCAGTGAAATCGCGACTAGCGGCACAGATACGCAGTATTTT.

About this clone itself: Other DNA sequences in the sample encode the same CDR3. The chain has TRBV6-5 and TRBJ2-7; 8 bases are shared with TRBD2. Unmatched junction bases numbered 4, after V lost 2 bases and J lost 1 base. In germline, CDR1 is MNHEY, CDR2 SVGAGI. This CDR3 comprises 15 residues. In nucleotides, the CDR3 is TGTGCCAGCAGTTACGGATTAGCGGGGTCCTACGAGCAGTACTTC. This gives the protein CASSYGLAGSYEQYF.

The chain couples TRBV7-6 to TRBJ1-1; D unclear. V was clipped by 0 bases and J by 0 bases, with 8 bases between them. Germline CDR1 SGHVS, CDR2 FNYEAQ. This CDR3 region has 15 residues. CDR3 DNA sequence: TGTGCCAGCAGCTTAGCGGAAGGTGTGAACACTGAAGCTTTCTTT. Its protein is CASSLAEGVNTEAFF.

The V gene is TRBV16, the J gene TRBJ2-7, with 7 bases fitting TRBD1. This CDR3 is built from 15 residues. With V trimmed by 4 bases and J by 5 bases, 11 bases remained unmatched. CDR1 and CDR2 (germline): KGHSY, FQNENV. The CDR3 DNA is TGTGCCAGCAGCCGCTACCGGGACAGACAAAACGAGCAGTACTTC. Its protein product is CASSRYRDRQNEQYF.

A word on this clone: Other DNA sequences in the same sample also yield this CDR3. V usage is TRBV13 and J usage is TRBJ2-1; D remains ambiguous. The germline CDR1 and CDR2 sequences are PRHDT and FYEKMQ (reference sequence). CDR3 size: 11 residues. Deletions cut 3 bases from V and 6 bases from J, with 3 bases between. The CDR3 loop is CASSLGNEQFF. In DNA, the CDR3 is TGTGCCAGCAGCTTGGGCAATGAGCAGTTCTTC.